A selection of T cell receptor beta chains follows, all from one sample in a study of cytomegalovirus exposure and HLA in healthy donors. Assay: immunoSEQ multiplex PCR; the TCRdb copy retains only in-frame clones and omits some. The table shows roughly 99,000 clones, with around 69% occurring only once. The sample taken for sequencing was PBMCs. The receptors originated from a man in his late teens or twenties in good health and CMV-seronegative. The CDR3 runs from the conserved cysteine through the conserved F or W. The D gene is left open where the match is weak. Some rows mark clone size as missing; the rest say once, few, many or name a class of expanded clone.

J | D | size | V | CDR3 | DNA
TRBJ2-2 | NA | NA | TRBV6-5 | CASRDIGELFF | TGTGCCAGCAGGGACATTGGGGAGCTGTTTTTT
TRBJ1-5 | NA | NA | TRBV6-1 | CATRVNSNQPQHF | TGTGCCACGAGGGTTAATAGCAATCAGCCCCAGCATTTT
TRBJ1-6 | TRBD1 | NA | TRBV9 | CASSPGQGNSPLHF | TGTGCCAGCAGCCCCGGACAGGGTAATTCACCCCTCCACTTT
TRBJ1-1 | TRBD1 | NA | TRBV10-3 | CAISELGGGMNTEAFF | TGTGCCATCAGTGAGTTAGGGGGCGGCATGAACACTGAAGCTTTCTTT
TRBJ1-6 | NA | NA | TRBV21-1 | CASRLQGKEPLHF | TGTGCCAGCCGCCTACAGGGGAAGGAGCCCCTCCACTTT
TRBJ2-3 | TRBD1 | NA | TRBV18 | CASSLRTGLRADTQYF | TGTGCCAGCTCACTCCGGACAGGGCTAAGGGCAGATACGCAGTATTTT
TRBJ2-3 | TRBD2 | few | TRBV2 | CASSLPGTSVTDTQYF | TGTGCCAGCAGTCTCCCCGGGACTAGCGTCACAGATACGCAGTATTTT
TRBJ2-3 | TRBD2 | few | TRBV28 | CASSTLAGGTDTQYF | TGTGCCAGCAGTACTCTAGCGGGGGGCACAGATACGCAGTATTTT
TRBJ1-1 | NA | few | TRBV2 | CASRDNGDTEAFF | TGTGCCAGCAGGGACAATGGCGACACTGAAGCTTTCTTT
TRBJ1-5 | TRBD1 | NA | TRBV2 | CASSADRNSNQPQHF | TGTGCCAGCAGCGCGGACAGGAATAGCAATCAGCCCCAGCATTTT
TRBJ1-1 | NA | NA | TRBV9 | CASSVGRGTEAFF | TGTGCCAGCAGCGTCGGTAGAGGCACTGAAGCTTTCTTT
TRBJ1-3 | NA | NA | TRBV2 | CASRGTGRNTIYF | TGTGCCAGCAGAGGAACAGGGAGAAACACCATATATTTT
TRBJ1-1 | NA | once | TRBV9 | CASSPGGTANTEAFF | TGTGCCAGCAGCCCCGGCGGCACGGCGAACACTGAAGCTTTCTTT
TRBJ2-7 | NA | NA | TRBV7-9 | CASSLGAGYYEQYF | TGTGCCAGCAGCTTAGGGGCGGGATATTACGAGCAGTACTTC
TRBJ1-4 | NA | NA | TRBV9 | CASSGKRGAWEKLFF | TGTGCCAGCAGCGGAAAACGGGGGGCTTGGGAAAAACTGTTTTTT
TRBJ1-5 | NA | NA | TRBV9 | CASSGGEYQPQHF | TGTGCCAGCAGCGGGGGGGAATATCAGCCCCAGCATTTT
TRBJ2-7 | NA | NA | TRBV5-6 | CASSWRGTAVPYEQYF | TGTGCCAGCAGCTGGCGCGGGACAGCGGTCCCCTACGAGCAGTACTTC
TRBJ2-3 | TRBD2 | NA | TRBV12-5 | CASATSGGTDTQYF | TGTGCTAGTGCCACTAGCGGGGGCACAGATACGCAGTATTTT
TRBJ1-6 | NA | NA | TRBV27 | CASRGRGNSPLHF | TGTGCCAGCAGAGGTCGGGGTAATTCACCCCTCCACTTT
TRBJ2-1 | NA | few | TRBV6-1 | CASSEGRSSYNEQFF | TGTGCCAGCAGTGAGGGCAGAAGCTCCTACAATGAGCAGTTCTTC
TRBJ2-1 | NA | once | TRBV14 | CASSQAVYNEQFF | TGTGCCAGCAGCCAGGCCGTCTACAATGAGCAGTTCTTC
TRBJ1-2 | NA | NA | TRBV7-3 | CASSPQVMPAYGYTF | TGTGCCAGCAGCCCCCAGGTCATGCCTGCTTATGGCTACACCTTC
TRBJ2-5 | TRBD1 | NA | TRBV14 | CASSQVIEDRGREAQYF | TGTGCCAGCAGCCAAGTGATCGAAGACAGGGGGCGCGAGGCCCAGTACTTC
TRBJ1-2 | TRBD1 | NA | TRBV6-5 | CASSTPSGGGYTF | TGTGCCAGCAGTACCCCTTCAGGGGGGGGCTACACCTTC
TRBJ2-7 | TRBD2 | NA | TRBV10-2 | CASTRPGTSPYEQYF | TGCGCCAGCACTAGGCCCGGGACTAGCCCCTACGAGCAGTACTTC
TRBJ2-1 | NA | many | TRBV9 | CASSVDPHPGSSYNEQFF | TGTGCCAGCAGCGTAGACCCCCACCCGGGGTCCTCCTACAATGAGCAGTTCTTC
TRBJ2-7 | TRBD2 | NA | TRBV7-9 | CASSPRGGADSYEQYF | TGTGCCAGCAGCCCTCGCGGGGGGGCGGACTCCTACGAGCAGTACTTC
TRBJ1-1 | NA | NA | TRBV27 | CASSFQGLGRTEAFF | TGTGCCAGCAGTTTTCAAGGACTAGGAAGAACTGAAGCTTTCTTT
TRBJ1-1 | NA | NA | TRBV13 | CASSPGQTEAFF | TGTGCCAGCAGCCCCGGACAGACTGAAGCTTTCTTT
TRBJ1-2 | TRBD1 | few | TRBV6-1 | CASSDRGGSYGYTF | TGTGCCAGCAGCGACAGGGGCGGTAGCTATGGCTACACCTTC
TRBJ2-1 | TRBD1 | NA | TRBV11-2 | CASRGQGYNEQFF | TGTGCCAGCAGGGGACAGGGGTACAATGAGCAGTTCTTC
TRBJ1-4 | TRBD1 | NA | TRBV27 | CASSSGTGASTNEKLFF | TGTGCCAGCAGTTCCGGGACAGGGGCCTCAACTAATGAAAAACTGTTTTTT
TRBJ1-6 | NA | NA | TRBV19 | CASSIQGSPLHF | TGTGCCAGTAGTATTCAGGGTTCACCCCTCCACTTT
TRBJ2-3 | TRBD1 | NA | TRBV9 | CASSVGGGSSTDTQYF | TGTGCCAGCAGCGTAGGAGGGGGCTCTAGCACAGATACGCAGTATTTT
TRBJ1-5 | NA | NA | TRBV5-6 | CASRLDAHLPLDSNQPQHF | TGTGCCAGCAGGTTGGACGCTCACTTACCCCTCGATAGCAATCAGCCCCAGCATTTT
TRBJ1-1 | NA | NA | TRBV27 | CASSPHGAETEASF | TGTGCCAGCAGCCCTCACGGAGCGGAGACTGAAGCTTCCTTT
TRBJ2-1 | NA | NA | TRBV2 | CASSGGTYNEQFF | TGTGCCAGCAGTGGGGGGACATACAATGAGCAGTTCTTC
TRBJ1-4 | NA | NA | TRBV4-1 | CASSQEGLRGNEKLFF | TGCGCCAGCAGCCAAGAGGGACTGAGGGGAAATGAAAAACTGTTTTTT
TRBJ1-3 | NA | NA | TRBV29-1 | CSVGLGNSGNTIYF | TGCAGCGTAGGACTGGGAAACTCTGGAAACACCATATATTTT
TRBJ2-5 | NA | few | TRBV2 | CASTVVGVGETQYF | TGTGCCAGCACCGTGGTAGGGGTTGGGGAGACCCAGTACTTC
TRBJ1-5 | NA | NA | TRBV27 | CASSFTYSNQPQHF | TGTGCCAGCAGTTTCACATATAGCAATCAGCCCCAGCATTTT
TRBJ2-3 | NA | NA | TRBV14 | CASSQVKGVLIGDTQYF | TGTGCCAGCAGCCAAGTCAAGGGGGTTCTTATAGGAGATACGCAGTATTTT
TRBJ2-3 | TRBD2 | NA | TRBV9 | CASSPRGVGTDTQYF | TGTGCCAGCAGCCCCCGGGGGGTCGGCACAGATACGCAGTATTTT